This T cell receptor (beta chain) was retrieved from a study of blood T cells in healthy people across ages. Donors were healthy Caucasian individuals from Russia aged about 6 to 90. PBMCs, at least 7 million per sample, were isolated. Together with a sample-barcoded 5' primer, a J-beta primer mix was included in a second PCR lasting roughly 6 to 12 cycles. Template switching added a 12-random-nucleotide identifier to every cDNA molecule. Using its own MiXCR run on the 5' RACE reads, TCRdb lists one record per CDR3 protein. Here the sample spans around 1,700,000 distinct CDR3 sequences, under 30% being singletons. A remark on this clonotype: As yet, its antigen is unknown.

Findings and caveats of the study: Naive T cell percentage and TCR beta diversity correlated strongly.

This TCR derives from a woman under 40 in good health. The sequenced sample was blood.

The DNA of the CDR3 is TGTGCCTGGACGGGGACCTCTAGCTCCTACAATGAGCAGTTCTTC. Its protein is CAWTGTSSSYNEQFF. This rearrangement joins TRBV30 to TRBJ2-1, with D perhaps assigned TRBD1 or TRBD2 (5 bases each). This CDR3 region has 15 residues. V lost 4 bases and J lost 0, with 13 bases in between. Per germline, CDR1 GTSNPN and CDR2 SVGIG (reference sequence).